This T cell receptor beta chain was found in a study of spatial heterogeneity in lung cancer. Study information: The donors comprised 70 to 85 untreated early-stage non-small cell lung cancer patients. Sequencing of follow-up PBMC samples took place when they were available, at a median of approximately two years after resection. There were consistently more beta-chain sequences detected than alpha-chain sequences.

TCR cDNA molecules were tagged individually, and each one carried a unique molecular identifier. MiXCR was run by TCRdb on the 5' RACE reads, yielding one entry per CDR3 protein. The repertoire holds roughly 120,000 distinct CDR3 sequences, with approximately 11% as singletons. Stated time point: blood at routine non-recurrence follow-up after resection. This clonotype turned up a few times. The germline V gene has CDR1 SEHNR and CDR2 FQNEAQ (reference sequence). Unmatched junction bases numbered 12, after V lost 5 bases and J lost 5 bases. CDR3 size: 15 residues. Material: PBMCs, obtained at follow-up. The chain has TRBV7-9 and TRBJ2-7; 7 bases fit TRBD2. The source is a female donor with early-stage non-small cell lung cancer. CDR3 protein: CASSGDRGLVHEQYF. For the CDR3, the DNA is TGTGCCAGCAGCGGAGACAGAGGACTAGTCCACGAGCAGTACTTC.